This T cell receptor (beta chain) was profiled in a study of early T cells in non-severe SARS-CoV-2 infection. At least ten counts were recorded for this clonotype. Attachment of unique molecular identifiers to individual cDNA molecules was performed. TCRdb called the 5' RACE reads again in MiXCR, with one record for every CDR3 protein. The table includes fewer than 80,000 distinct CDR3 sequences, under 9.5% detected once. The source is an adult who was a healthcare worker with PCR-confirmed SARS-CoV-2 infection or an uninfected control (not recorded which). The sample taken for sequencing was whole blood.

Here the CDR3 reads CASSLAHTDYTEAFF. CDR3 DNA: TGTGCCAGCAGCTTAGCCCACACGGATTACACTGAAGCTTTCTTT. This chain links TRBV7-2 with TRBJ1-1; D gene uncertain. V was clipped by 0 bases and J by 3 bases, with 11 bases between them. In germline, CDR1 is SGHTA, CDR2 FQGNSA. The CDR3 extends over 15 amino acids.